The next 14 T cell receptor beta chains were all read from a single sample in a study of CD8 T cells in ankylosing spondylitis. Using its own MiXCR run on the 5' RACE reads, TCRdb lists one record per CDR3 protein. The sample carries approximately 150,000 distinct CDR3 sequences, 44% recorded once. The sequenced material came from synovial fluid, either unsorted or a sorted T cell fraction (not recorded which). These receptors all come from a male donor with ankylosing spondylitis.

This chain links TRBV28 with TRBJ2-1; tentative D call: TRBD2 (5 bases). CDR3 length: 14 amino acids. Looked up from germline, CDR1 is MDHEN and CDR2 is SYDVKM. V lost 6 bases to trimming and J lost 0 bases, with 9 bases between them. The CDR3 protein is CASSWRSSYNEQFF. DNA of the CDR3: TGTGCCAGCAGCTGGAGGAGCTCCTACAATGAGCAGTTCTTC. The full variable domain, in which reference TRBV28 and TRBJ2-1 provide the parts outside the CDR3, is DVKVTQSSRYLVKRTGEKVFLECVQDMDHENMFWYRQDPGLGLRLIYFSYDVKMKEKGDIPEGYSVSREKKERFSLILESASTNQTSMYLCASSWRSSYNEQFFGPGTRLTVL.

This clonotype has only a few counts. The chain uses TRBV27 and TRBJ2-1, with a weak D call TRBD1 (6 bases). The V end was cut by 5 bases, the J end by 7 bases, with 15 bases between. Germline loops: CDR1 MNHEY, CDR2 SMNVEV (reference sequence). The length of the CDR3 is 14 residues. The CDR3 spells CASSPGPRGNEQFF. Here the CDR3 DNA reads TGTGCCAGCAGTCCAGGACCCAGGGGTAATGAGCAGTTCTTC.

This clonotype has a handful of counts. The chain couples TRBV18 to TRBJ2-1, with TRBD1 as a possible D gene (5 bases). Between the trimmed V and J ends, which lost 4 bases and 10 bases, there was a span of 11 bases. Per germline, CDR1 KGHSH and CDR2 LQKENI. The CDR3 loop spans 12 amino acids. CDR3 amino acids: CASSHYRPEQFF. For the CDR3, the DNA is TGTGCCAGCTCACACTACAGGCCCGAGCAGTTCTTC.

Concerning this clonotype itself: Mismatch with germline at one junction end may stem from a read error. V and J are TRBV12-3 or TRBV12-4 and TRBJ1-4; 7 positions match TRBD1. CDR3 length equals 14 residues. CDR3 residues: CASKEDRPNEKLFF. DNA for the CDR3: TGTGCCAGCAAGGAGGACAGGCCTAACGAAAAACTGTTTTTT.

This clonotype was counted a few times. This chain joins TRBV10-3 and TRBJ2-1, with 7 nucleotides matching TRBD1. After removal of 7 bases from V and 6 bases from J, the junction contained 12 bases not matched to a gene. CDR1 and CDR2 (germline): ENHRY, SYGVKD. The CDR3 has 15 residues. The CDR3 sequence is CAITGDRDDTNEQFF. DNA for the CDR3: TGTGCCATCACCGGAGACAGGGACGACACCAATGAGCAGTTCTTC.

V is TRBV2 and J is TRBJ1-6; weak D call: TRBD1 (6 bases). The germline V gene encodes CDR1 SNHLY and CDR2 FYNNEI. The V end lost 7 bases, the J end lost 7 bases, and 17 bases lay between the germline ends. The CDR3 extends over 15 amino acids. The DNA of the CDR3 is TGTGCCAGCACCCAGCGGGACACGGAAAATTCACCCCTCCACTTT. This sequence encodes CASTQRDTENSPLHF.

The genes are TRBV4-2 and TRBJ2-5, with D unclear. V was shortened by 4 bases and J by 0 bases, with 6 bases between the two germline ends. Germline V lookup: CDR1 LGHNA, CDR2 YNFKEQ. The CDR3 sequence is 13 residues long. This CDR3 is CASSPMHQETQYF. For the CDR3, the DNA is TGTGCCAGCAGCCCAATGCACCAAGAGACCCAGTACTTC.

CDR3 sequence: CASSDVGEEYF. In DNA, the CDR3 is TGTGCCAGCAGTGATGTAGGGGAGGAGTACTTC. This chain joins TRBV2 and TRBJ2-7; D possibly corresponds to TRBD2 (6 bases). V gave up 3 bases and J gave up 11 bases, with 11 bases separating them. This CDR3 contains 11 residues. Germline values: CDR1 SNHLY, CDR2 FYNNEI.

The rearrangement uses TRBV20-1 and TRBJ2-1; TRBD2 agrees at 7 bases. The CDR3 sequence is 15 residues long. Germline V gene data show CDR1 as DFQATT and CDR2 as SNEGSKA (reference sequence). The CDR3 coding sequence is TGCAGCGGTTCACAGCGGGGAAGCTCCTACAATGAGCAGTTCTTC. This codes for CSGSQRGSSYNEQFF.

V is TRBV20-1 and J is TRBJ1-6; 9 bases map to TRBD1. The CDR3 length is 13 residues. Germline CDR1 and CDR2: DFQATT and SNEGSKA (reference sequence). After removal of 3 bases from V and 9 bases from J, the junction contained 3 bases not matched to a gene. CDR3 sequence (DNA): TGCAGTGCTAGGGGACAGGGTGCTTCACCCCTCCACTTT. Protein product: CSARGQGASPLHF.

This clonotype was detected a few times. The chain employs TRBV12-3 or TRBV12-4 and TRBJ1-2; no firm D call. V was pared by 6 bases and J by 5 bases, with 22 bases between. The CDR3 spans 16 residues. As DNA, the CDR3 is TGTGCCAGCAGCCCCGGCCCGGCTCCGCTAGGGTATGGCTACACCTTC. It translates to CASSPGPAPLGYGYTF.

The chain couples TRBV30 to TRBJ2-5, with a tentative D call TRBD1 (6 bases). Trimming cost V 4 bases and J 2 bases, with 14 bases left between them. The CDR3 length is 14 residues. From germline, CDR1 is GTSNPN and CDR2 SVGIG (reference sequence). The CDR3, as DNA: TGTGCCTGGAACTTCGGACAGCCTCAAGAGACCCAGTACTTC. Its translation is CAWNFGQPQETQYF.

For the CDR3, the DNA is TGTGCCACCAGACAGGGGTTGAACACTGAAGCTTTCTTT. Its protein product is CATRQGLNTEAFF. The chain employs TRBV24-1 and TRBJ1-1; 7 positions agree with TRBD1. Germline CDR1 and CDR2: KGHDR and SFDVKD. Germline trimming cut 7 bases from V and 0 bases from J; bases unmatched to any gene: 1. The CDR3 length is 13 residues.

This clonotype was observed many times. The chain employs TRBV20-1 and TRBJ2-1; 9 nucleotides agree with TRBD2. J lost 6 bases, V lost 4 bases, and 7 bases had no gene match. The CDR3 loop spans 14 amino acids. Germline V gives CDR1 DFQATT, CDR2 SNEGSKA (reference sequence). Here the CDR3 reads CSAMELAGFNEQFF. Written as DNA, the CDR3 is TGCAGTGCTATGGAACTAGCGGGCTTCAATGAGCAGTTCTTC.